The 11 T cell receptor beta chains given below trace back to one sample, sequenced in a study of T cells after posttransplantation cyclophosphamide. Measured with immunoSEQ multiplex PCR; TCRdb has only the in-frame clones, and not every one. The sample holds 50,000 to 55,000 clones, roughly 84% seen once. Sequencing was carried out using PBMCs. The receptors shown here come from a man aged 30-40 years with a blood cancer, CMV-positive, and with a related stem cell donor.

This clone appeared a few times. The chain joins TRBV25-1 to TRBJ1-1; TRBD1 is a possible D gene (6 bases). Trimming cost V 6 bases and J 5 bases, with 16 bases left between them. CDR3 size: 14 residues. Germline V lookup: CDR1 MGHDK, CDR2 SYGVNS. The CDR3 nucleotides read TGTGCCAGCAGACACACAGGGACGGGAACTGAAGCTTTCTTT. Residues: CASRHTGTGTEAFF.

The CDR3 is CASSSSTLLSYEQYF. CDR3 DNA: TGTGCCAGCAGCTCCTCGACTCTCCTCTCCTACGAGCAGTACTTC. This chain links TRBV7-2 with TRBJ2-7; D is uncertain. V was clipped by 4 bases and J by 0 bases, with 13 bases between them. The germline CDR1 and CDR2 sequences are SGHTA and FQGNSA. The CDR3 sequence is 15 residues long.

This chain joins TRBV2 and TRBJ2-7; 7 nucleotides agree with TRBD2. The germline V gene encodes CDR1 SNHLY and CDR2 FYNNEI. This CDR3 contains 15 residues. J gave up 3 bases and V 4 bases, and 9 bases lay outside the gene matches. CDR3 in amino acids: CASSAPSGTNYEQYF. The CDR3, as DNA: TGTGCCAGCAGTGCACCGAGCGGGACCAACTACGAGCAGTACTTC.

The chain employs TRBV30 and TRBJ1-4, with D perhaps matching TRBD1 (5 bases). This CDR3 region has 14 residues. CDR1 GTSNPN and CDR2 SVGIG come from the germline V gene (reference sequence). V gave up 2 bases and J gave up 10 bases, with 17 bases separating them. CDR3 amino acids: CAWSLGQGLVKLFF. Written as DNA, the CDR3 is TGTGCCTGGAGTCTAGGGCAGGGATTAGTAAAACTGTTTTTT.

This clone showed up just a few times. The V gene is TRBV6-1, the J gene TRBJ2-7; possibly TRBD1 for D (5 bases). Trimming cost V 1 base and J 3 bases, with 7 bases left between them. The CDR3 is 13 amino acids. The V gene's germline CDR1 is MNHNS and CDR2 SASEGT. The CDR3 here is CASSEGQFYEQYF. In DNA form, the CDR3 reads TGTGCCAGCAGTGAAGGACAGTTCTACGAGCAGTACTTC.

The genes are TRBV5-4 and TRBJ1-2; D is unresolved. Trimming left V 1 base short and J 5 bases short, with 12 bases between. Germline V lookup: CDR1 SGHNT, CDR2 YYREEE (reference sequence). This CDR3 is 14 amino acids long. This CDR3 reads CASSLPNGDYGYTF. In DNA, the CDR3 is TGTGCCAGCAGCTTGCCGAATGGAGATTATGGCTACACCTTC.

The chain combines TRBV27 with TRBJ1-1; D is possibly TRBD1 (5 bases). Germline values: CDR1 MNHEY, CDR2 SMNVEV (reference sequence). The CDR3 is 16 residues long. V lost 6 bases, J lost 1 base, and 18 bases lay in between. CDR3 amino acids: CASRLVGAGENTEAFF. The CDR3 nucleotides are TGTGCCAGCAGACTTGTAGGGGCAGGTGAGAACACTGAAGCTTTCTTT.

The V call is TRBV7-9, the J call TRBJ2-7; 8 bases are a match to TRBD2. V lost 1 base, J lost 3 bases, and 8 bases stayed unmatched. This CDR3 has 16 residues. From germline, CDR1 is SEHNR and CDR2 FQNEAQ (reference sequence). The CDR3, as DNA: TGTGCCAGCAGCTTAGGAGGCGGGAGGTCCCTCTACGAGCAGTACTTC. Its translation: CASSLGGGRSLYEQYF.

The chain couples TRBV7-6 to TRBJ2-5; 9 bases agree with TRBD1. With V trimmed by 5 bases and J by 4 bases, 11 bases remained unmatched. Germline V gives CDR1 SGHVS, CDR2 FNYEAQ. The CDR3 runs 16 residues. The CDR3 loop reads CASSLIGPGQGETQYF. CDR3 DNA sequence: TGTGCCAGCAGCCTGATAGGGCCGGGACAGGGAGAGACCCAGTACTTC.

The chain joins TRBV27 to TRBJ2-3; 7 bases fit TRBD2. Per the germline V gene, CDR1 is MNHEY and CDR2 is SMNVEV (reference sequence). V gave up 1 base and J gave up 2 bases; unmatched junction bases: 12. CDR3 size: 18 residues. The chain's CDR3 is CASSLYALKRGTTDTQYF. The CDR3, as DNA: TGTGCCAGCAGTTTATACGCTCTCAAGCGGGGAACCACAGATACGCAGTATTTT.

Only one count was recorded for this clone. The chain carries TRBV6-5 and TRBJ2-3; a weak D match, TRBD1 (5 bases). V lost 2 bases and J lost 1, with 10 bases in between. Germline CDR1 and CDR2: MNHEY and SVGAGI. This CDR3 comprises 15 residues. CDR3 nucleotide sequence: TGTGCCAGCAGTTACGGGGCGACAGGCACAGATACGCAGTATTTT. Residues: CASSYGATGTDTQYF.